This T cell receptor beta chain is from a study of T cells in Graves' hyperthyroidism and ophthalmopathy. At the level of the study: Pretreatment peripheral blood was obtained at initial diagnosis.

The authors deemed Graves' hyperthyroidism stable absent ophthalmopathy progression within 18 months. The hyperthyroidism was newly diagnosed and had lasted under 2 months; the patients were aged 18 to 65. A patient was excluded if there was uncontrolled infection, other autoimmune disease, pregnancy or lactation. Authors of the study amplified TCR beta CDR3 regions from RNA transcripts. The HTBI primer set served for first-round RT-PCR of the TCR CDR3. TCRdb analysed the multiplex PCR reads with MiXCR anew, one entry per CDR3 protein. Of some 690,000 distinct CDR3 sequences detected, 17% appear once; the ten largest clones hold around 15%. This clonotype occurred many times. CDR1 MNHEY and CDR2 SMNVEV come from the germline V gene (reference sequence). Between the trimmed V and J ends, which lost 0 bases and 0 bases, there was a span of 11 bases. The CDR3 totals 16 residues.

The TCR was taken from a man between 50 and 59 years old with Graves' hyperthyroidism. This chain joins TRBV27 and TRBJ1-2; D unresolved. The material sequenced was blood. CDR3 DNA: TGTGCCAGCAGTTTATCGTTGGGCGTTGCTAACTATGGCTACACCTTC. Amino acid sequence: CASSLSLGVANYGYTF.